The rows below give T cell receptor beta chains drawn from one sample of a study of CDR3 diversity in severe acne. TCRdb independently ran MiXCR on the PCR reads; one entry per CDR3 protein. This table holds under 100,000 distinct CDR3 sequences, about half found once. The material sequenced was blood. The origin of the receptors is a male donor in good health, serving as a control. CDR3s include the opening cysteine and the closing phenylalanine or tryptophan. D genes are given only for firm matches. Expanded clones are given a class, and other clones once, few, many or no size at all.

J | V | size | D | DNA | CDR3
TRBJ2-3 | TRBV9 | NA | TRBD2 | TGTGCCAGCAGCGTAGCTACAAGTAGCGGGAGGTTTGCCTTCGACACAGATACGCAGTATTTT | CASSVATSSGRFAFDTDTQYF
TRBJ1-1 | TRBV6-1 | NA | TRBD1 | TGTGCCAGCCGGGGCAGGGGGGACCATGAGGCTTTCTTT | CASRGRGDHEAFF
TRBJ2-3 | TRBV29-1 | once | TRBD2 | TGCAGCGTTGATGGGGCGGGAGCTACAGATACGCAGTATTTT | CSVDGAGATDTQYF
TRBJ2-5 | TRBV20-1 | NA | TRBD2 | TGCAGTCCTAGCGGGAGGGCCCTAGATACGCAGTATTTC | CSPSGRALDTQYF
TRBJ2-7 | TRBV7-6 | few | NA | TGTGCCAGCAGCAAACAGGAGAACTCCTACGAGCAGTACTTC | CASSKQENSYEQYF
TRBJ2-1 | TRBV19 | medium-sized | NA | TGTGCCAGTAATAGCGCACCTGGAGGGGATGAGCAGTTCTTC | CASNSAPGGDEQFF
TRBJ2-3 | TRBV20-1 | NA | TRBD2 | TGCAGTGCTAGCTTAGGACTAGCGGGACAGTCCACAGATACGCAGTATTTT | CSASLGLAGQSTDTQYF
TRBJ2-5 | TRBV4-1 | NA | TRBD2 | TGCGCCAGCAGCCAGACGGGGGGCCAAGAGACCCAGTACTTC | CASSQTGGQETQYF
TRBJ1-5 | TRBV2 | NA | NA | TGTGCCAGCAGTGGGCAGGGGCCCTACAATCAGCCCCAGCATTTT | CASSGQGPYNQPQHF
TRBJ1-1 | TRBV25-1 | many | NA | TGTGCCAGCAGAGACAGTGGCACTGAAGCTTTCTTT | CASRDSGTEAFF
TRBJ2-5 | TRBV5-1 | NA | TRBD2 | TGCGCCAGCAGCTTGGCCCTAGCGGCTAGCCAAGAGACCCAGTACTTC | CASSLALAASQETQYF
TRBJ2-7 | TRBV7-9 | few | TRBD2 | TGTGCCAGCAGTCAACTTAGCGGGAGGGCCCACGAGCAGTACTTC | CASSQLSGRAHEQYF
TRBJ1-1 | TRBV7-2 | NA | NA | TGTGCCAGCAGCTCCGTAGCAAACACTGAAGCTTTCTTT | CASSSVANTEAFF
TRBJ2-5 | TRBV2 | NA | NA | TGTGCCAGCAGTGTTTTCGGGGGAGGTGAGACCCAGTACTTC | CASSVFGGGETQYF
TRBJ1-1 | TRBV19 | NA | NA | TGTGCCAGTACCCGAGGACTGATGAACACTGAAGCTTTCTTT | CASTRGLMNTEAFF
TRBJ1-2 | TRBV13 | NA | TRBD1 | TGTGCCAGCAGCGTAAAGGACAGGGGAGCTGGCTTCACCTTC | CASSVKDRGAGFTF
TRBJ2-7 | TRBV25-1 | NA | NA | TGTGCCAGCCGCCCGCCCCGCGGCGAGCAGTACTTC | CASRPPRGEQYF
TRBJ1-1 | TRBV25-1 | NA | NA | TGTGCCAGCGGCAATATGGGGGACACTGAAGCTTTCTTT | CASGNMGDTEAFF
TRBJ2-3 | TRBV2 | NA | TRBD2 | TGTGCCAGCAGTGGGACTAGCGGGAGTCGGGGCACAGATACGCAGTATTTT | CASSGTSGSRGTDTQYF
TRBJ1-6 | TRBV7-2 | many | NA | TGTGCCAGCAGCCCATTACGAGACTATAATTCACCCCTCCACTTT | CASSPLRDYNSPLHF
TRBJ2-7 | TRBV5-1 | NA | NA | TGCGCCAGCAGCGGGGGGCCAGGACGTGCAACCTACGAGCAGTACTTC | CASSGGPGRATYEQYF
TRBJ2-7 | TRBV7-6 | many | TRBD1 | TGTGCCAGCAGCCTAGGGACAGATATTACCTACGAGCAGTACTTC | CASSLGTDITYEQYF
TRBJ2-5 | TRBV7-2 | NA | NA | TGTGCCAGCAGCCACCCACGAGGGGCCCAGTACTTC | CASSHPRGAQYF
TRBJ2-1 | TRBV19 | many | NA | TGTGCCAGTACGGAGCTGGGTGGGGGGAAGTACAATGAGCAGTTCTTC | CASTELGGGKYNEQFF
TRBJ2-7 | TRBV7-9 | NA | NA | TGTGCCAGCAGCCGTCCCGGGACGTACTACGAGCAGTACTTC | CASSRPGTYYEQYF
TRBJ2-7 | TRBV10-2 | NA | TRBD2 | TGCGCCAGCAGTGCGGGGGGGGCGTACGAGCAGTACTTC | CASSAGGAYEQYF
TRBJ1-4 | TRBV25-1 | many | NA | TGTGCCAGCAGTGAACGGGGTGGTGAAAAACTGTTTTTT | CASSERGGEKLFF
TRBJ2-3 | TRBV19 | NA | TRBD2 | TGTGCCAGTAGTGGACTAGCGGGGGAGAGAGATACGCAGTATTTT | CASSGLAGERDTQYF
TRBJ1-1 | TRBV18 | many | NA | TGTGCCAGCTCAAATAGCGAGAACACTGAAGCTTTCTTT | CASSNSENTEAFF
TRBJ2-5 | TRBV20-1 | few | NA | TGCAGTGCTAGACCGCGACGGCAAGAGACCCAGTACTTC | CSARPRRQETQYF
TRBJ1-5 | TRBV29-1 | many | NA | TGCAGCGTTGAAGGAGGGGGTGACCGGCCCCAGCATTTT | CSVEGGGDRPQHF
TRBJ1-4 | TRBV7-2 | few | TRBD1 | TGTGCCAGCAGCCTTGGAGACAGGGACTTTGAAAAACTGTTTTTT | CASSLGDRDFEKLFF
TRBJ1-1 | TRBV6-1 | many | NA | TGTGTCAGCAGTTTGCAGACGGGGCACACCGAAGCTTTCTTT | CVSSLQTGHTEAFF
TRBJ1-5 | TRBV5-1 | NA | TRBD1 | TGCGCCAGCAGCTTGGAGGGACAGGGCCACAATCAGCCCCAGCATTTT | CASSLEGQGHNQPQHF
TRBJ2-3 | TRBV7-3 | NA | TRBD2 | TGTGCCAGCAGCGCCCTAGCGGGAGTGGTAGATACGCAGTATTTT | CASSALAGVVDTQYF
TRBJ1-2 | TRBV15 | NA | NA | TGTGCCACCAGCAGAGATAAGGGTCGCTACACCTTC | CATSRDKGRYTF
TRBJ2-5 | TRBV10-1 | medium-sized | NA | TGCGCCAGTGGGACGGAAGAGACCCAGTACTTC | CASGTEETQYF
TRBJ1-5 | TRBV27 | NA | NA | TGTGCCAGCAGCAGCGCAGGGGAAGGAAATCAGCCCCAGCATTTT | CASSSAGEGNQPQHF
TRBJ1-3 | TRBV25-1 | many | NA | TGTGCCAGCAGTGAAATAGGGTCCCTCTCTGGAAACACCATATATTTT | CASSEIGSLSGNTIYF
TRBJ2-5 | TRBV2 | few | NA | TGTGCCAGCAGTGTGTGGCAAGAGACCCAGTACTTC | CASSVWQETQYF
TRBJ1-2 | TRBV27 | many | TRBD1 | TGTGCCAGCAGTCCCCGGGACAGCCGCCCTAACTATGGCTACACCTTC | CASSPRDSRPNYGYTF
TRBJ1-3 | TRBV25-1 | NA | NA | TGTGCCAGCATCCCGCTTTTGGGGGGGCCCCCTGGAAACACCATATATTTT | CASIPLLGGPPGNTIYF
TRBJ2-7 | TRBV19 | NA | NA | TGTGCCAGTAGTCAACCGGGACGACAATCCTACGAGCAGTACTTC | CASSQPGRQSYEQYF
TRBJ1-4 | TRBV7-2 | NA | NA | TGTGCCAGCAGCTTTCGACAGAACAATGAAAAACTGTTTTTT | CASSFRQNNEKLFF
TRBJ2-5 | TRBV10-1 | NA | NA | TGCGCCAGCAGCTCTGTCGGAGTGGAGACCCAGTACTTC | CASSSVGVETQYF
TRBJ2-7 | TRBV20-1 | few | NA | TGCAGTACTAGCCGGGTCAGTACCTACGAGCGGTACTTC | CSTSRVSTYERYF
TRBJ2-3 | TRBV9 | many | NA | TGTGCCAGCAGTCAAGCGAGAGGGGGGGGGGATACGCAGTATTTT | CASSQARGGGDTQYF
TRBJ1-5 | TRBV6-1 | NA | TRBD1 | TGTGCCAGCATCCTAGGACAGGGTGTTTATAGCAATCAGCCCCAGCATTTT | CASILGQGVYSNQPQHF
TRBJ2-7 | TRBV9 | NA | TRBD2 | TGTGCCAGCAGCGCGCCCTCCCAGAATAGGGGCGGGAGGCTAGCCGGGGAGCAGTACTTC | CASSAPSQNRGGRLAGEQYF
TRBJ2-3 | TRBV20-1 | once | NA | TGCAGTGCTAGAGATGAGGGATGGGCAGATACGCAGTATTTT | CSARDEGWADTQYF
TRBJ2-7 | TRBV10-3 | NA | NA | TGTGCCATCAGGTCTTCGGGGGGCCCCTACGAGCAGTACTTC | CAIRSSGGPYEQYF
TRBJ1-6 | TRBV6-5 | NA | NA | TGTGCCAGCAGGAGGGACTATAATTCACCCCTCCACTTT | CASRRDYNSPLHF
TRBJ1-1 | TRBV6-5 | many | NA | TGTGCCAGCAGCCACCGGGGGGGCAGGGGTGGTACTGAAGCTTTCTTT | CASSHRGGRGGTEAFF
TRBJ2-7 | TRBV15 | NA | TRBD1 | TGTGCCACCAGCAGTAGGGGGCCGGGACAACCTGCCTACGGGCAGTACTTC | CATSSRGPGQPAYGQYF
TRBJ1-2 | TRBV24-1 | few | NA | TGTGCCACCAGTGGGGGCCGTTATAAGGGATCCTATGGCTACACCTTC | CATSGGRYKGSYGYTF
TRBJ2-7 | TRBV5-6 | NA | TRBD1 | TGTGCCAGCAGCTGGATGACAGGGGGCTACGAGCAGTACTTC | CASSWMTGGYEQYF
TRBJ1-1 | TRBV7-9 | few | NA | TGTGCCAGCAGCGGCCTAGGTGGGACTGAAGCTTTCTTT | CASSGLGGTEAFF
TRBJ2-1 | TRBV12-3/TRBV12-4 | NA | TRBD1 | TGTGCCAGCAGTTTGGGACAGGGGGCCGATGAGCAGTTCTTC | CASSLGQGADEQFF
TRBJ1-3 | TRBV10-3 | many | NA | TGTGCCATCGCGGCCGGAAACACCATATATTTT | CAIAAGNTIYF
TRBJ1-2 | TRBV25-1 | once | NA | TGTGCCAGCACCATGTCTGGGAACTATGGCTACACCTTC | CASTMSGNYGYTF